The next 12 T cell receptor beta chains were all read from a single sample in a study of T cells in women clearing cervical HPV infection. Profiling relied on immunoSEQ multiplex PCR, and the TCRdb table lists in-frame clones only, not all of them. The clone table shows roughly 25,000 clones, with the ten largest holding roughly 7%. The sample was blood buffy coat. All receptors derive from a woman aged 18 to 75 with a cervical HPV16 infection that either progressed to CIN3+ or cleared (not recorded which).

As concerns this clone: Other DNA sequences within the sample encode an identical CDR3. CDR3 region: CASSPPVTVAYEQYF. The covered CDR3 bases are TGTGCCAGCTCACCACCAGTGACAGTGGCCTACGAG. The V gene is TRBV18, the J gene TRBJ2-7, with D maybe TRBD1 (5 bases). The CDR3 goes on 3 residues after the read ends, and that part is filled in from the germline J gene. The CDR3 totals 15 residues. The germline gives CDR1 KGHSH, CDR2 LQKENI. With 0 bases removed from V and 2 bases from J, the gap between germline ends came to 11 bases.

In regard to this clone: The sequenced fragment ends 3 residues before the CDR3 boundary, so the rest is inferred from the germline J gene. The chain is built from TRBV7-9 and TRBJ2-3, with 7 bases matching TRBD1. The length of the CDR3 is 14 residues. The germline CDR1 and CDR2 sequences are SEHNR and FQNEAQ (reference sequence). CDR3 amino acids: CASSSTTGIETQYF. CDR3 DNA (partial): TGTGCCAGCAGCTCAACGACAGGGATAGAGACG. The full variable domain, with the rest looked up from reference TRBV7-9 and TRBJ2-3, is DTGVSQNPRHKITKRGQNVTFRCDPISEHNRLYWYRQTLGQGPEFLTYFQNEAQLEKSRLLSDRFSAERPKGSFSTLEIQRTEQGDSAMYLCASSSTTGIETQYFGPGTRLTVL.

Points on this clone: The read is 3 residues too short to cover the CDR3 end, so that end is filled in from the germline J gene. The chain has TRBV11-2 and TRBJ2-3, with 8 bases matching TRBD2. CDR1 and CDR2 from the germline V gene are SGHAT and FQNNGV. The CDR3 runs 13 residues. Trimming removed 5 bases from V and 5 bases from J; junction bases left unmatched: 3. The CDR3 loop reads CASSPGGGDTQYF. The CDR3 bases that were read are TGTGCCAGCAGCCCGGGGGGGGGAGATACG.

About this clone: The read ends 3 residues shy of where the CDR3 ends; the end is completed using the germline J gene. This sequence joins TRBV20-1 and TRBJ2-2, with a possible D match to TRBD2 (6 bases). CDR1 is DFQATT, CDR2 SNEGSKA, per germline (reference sequence). CDR3 length equals 14 residues. V dropped 5 bases and J dropped 2 bases, with 12 bases sitting between them. The sequenced part of the CDR3 DNA is TGCAGTGCTTTAGGGGACTCCAACACCGGGGAG. This sequence encodes CSALGDSNTGE. The entire CDR3 protein reads CSALGDSNTGELFF.

Notes on this clone: The read terminates 3 residues ahead of where the CDR3 ends, so the germline J gene completes it. This CDR3 is also generated by other DNA sequences in the sample. The chain employs TRBV5-1 and TRBJ2-7; the match to TRBD2 covers 9 bases. Germline V gene lookup returns CDR1 SGHRS and CDR2 YFSETQ. Trimming took 4 bases from V and 5 from J; bases not matched to a gene: 7. The CDR3 contains 14 residues. CDR3 amino acids: CASSPGSGSHEQYF. The part of the CDR3 DNA that was read is TGCGCCAGCAGCCCGGGTAGCGGGAGCCACGAG.

A remark on this clone: Read data end 3 residues before the CDR3 end; the end is taken from the germline J gene. V usage is TRBV5-5 and J usage is TRBJ2-3; 7 nucleotides agree with TRBD1. Germline CDR1 and CDR2: SGHKS and YYEKEE (reference sequence). This CDR3 region has 15 residues. The CDR3 is CASRAPGTEVETQYF. CDR3 bases read: TGTGCCAGCAGAGCGCCCGGGACAGAGGTAGAGACG.

Remarks on this clone: The CDR3 end falls 3 residues outside the read, so it is completed with the germline J gene. The chain employs TRBV4-2 and TRBJ2-3; TRBD1 matches 8 bases. This CDR3 has 20 residues. The germline gives CDR1 LGHNA, CDR2 YNFKEQ. The part of the CDR3 DNA that was read is TGTGCCAGCAGCCGGAGACGAGTCGTAGGACAGGGTTTCTCTCAAGAGACG. It encodes CASSRRRVVGQGFSQET. The whole CDR3 protein reads CASSRRRVVGQGFSQETQYF.

Regarding this clone: From the germline J gene comes the end of the CDR3, since the read stops 3 residues before it. The rearrangement joins TRBV14 to TRBJ1-1, with 7 nucleotides matching TRBD1. Trimming at V came to 7 bases and at J to 4 bases, leaving 9 bases not matched to a gene. CDR1 and CDR2 from the germline V gene are SGHDN and FVKESK. The CDR3 length is 14 residues. The CDR3 loop is CASIRTGLLTEAFF. The sequenced CDR3 bases are TGTGCCAGCATCCGGACAGGCCTTCTCACTGAA.

As for this clone: The read falls 3 residues short of the CDR3 end, and the missing part is taken from the germline J gene. The chain has TRBV13 and TRBJ2-3; 7 bases match TRBD2. The CDR3 runs 14 residues. Per germline, CDR1 PRHDT and CDR2 FYEKMQ (reference sequence). CDR3 amino acids: CASSLAEREHPQYF. CDR3 bases read: TGTGCCAGCAGCTTAGCTGAGCGGGAACACCCG.

On this clone itself: Read data end 3 residues before the CDR3 end; the end is taken from the germline J gene. The chain has TRBV20-1 and TRBJ2-7; tentatively, D is TRBD1 (5 bases). The CDR3 runs to 13 residues. Trimming removed 0 bases from V and 2 bases from J, with 8 bases in between. Germline lookup yields CDR1 DFQATT and CDR2 SNEGSKA (reference sequence). The CDR3 bases that were read are TGCAGTGCTAGAGAAGGGGTAACCTACGAG. Encoded protein: CSAREGVTYE. The CDR3 as a whole reads CSAREGVTYEQYF.

Regarding this clone: The read terminates 3 residues ahead of where the CDR3 ends, so the germline J gene completes it. The gene calls are TRBV20-1 and TRBJ2-7; D gene ambiguous. This CDR3 spans 12 amino acids. Per the germline V gene, CDR1 is DFQATT and CDR2 is SNEGSKA (reference sequence). The V and J ends lost 5 bases and 1 base respectively, with 9 bases between them. CDR3 bases read: TGCAGTGCTTCCTCTAGATCCTACGAG. This encodes CSASSRSYE. The full CDR3 protein reads CSASSRSYEQYF.

Worth noting for this clone: The read gets to within 3 residues of the CDR3 end, and the germline J gene fills in the rest. The chain joins TRBV29-1 to TRBJ2-7, with 9 bases that match TRBD1. The CDR3 runs to 13 residues. Germline V lookup: CDR1 SQVTM, CDR2 ANQGSEA. J gave up 5 bases and V 6 bases, and 8 bases lay outside the gene matches. Incomplete CDR3 DNA: TGCAGCGTGCCGGGACAGGGTTACCACGAG. Translating it yields CSVPGQGYHE. The CDR3 in its entirety is CSVPGQGYHEQYF.